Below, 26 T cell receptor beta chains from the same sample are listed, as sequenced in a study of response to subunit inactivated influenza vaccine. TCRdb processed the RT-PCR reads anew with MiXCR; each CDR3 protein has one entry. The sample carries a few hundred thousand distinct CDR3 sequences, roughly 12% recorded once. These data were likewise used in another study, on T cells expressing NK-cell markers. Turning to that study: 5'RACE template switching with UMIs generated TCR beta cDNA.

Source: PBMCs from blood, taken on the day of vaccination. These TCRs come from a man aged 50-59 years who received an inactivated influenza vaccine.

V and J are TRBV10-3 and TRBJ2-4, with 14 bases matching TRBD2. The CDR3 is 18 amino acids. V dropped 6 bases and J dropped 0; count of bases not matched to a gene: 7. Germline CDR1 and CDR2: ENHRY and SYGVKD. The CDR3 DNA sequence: TGTGCCATCAGCGCCGGACTAGCGGGAGGAGGAGCCAAAAACATTCAGTACTTC. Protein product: CAISAGLAGGGAKNIQYF.

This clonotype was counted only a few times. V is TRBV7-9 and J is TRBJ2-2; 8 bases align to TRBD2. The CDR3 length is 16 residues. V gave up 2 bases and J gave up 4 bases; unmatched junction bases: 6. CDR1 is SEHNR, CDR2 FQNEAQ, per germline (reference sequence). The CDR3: CASSLRSGGPTGELFF. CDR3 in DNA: TGTGCCAGCAGCTTAAGGAGCGGGGGACCCACCGGGGAGCTGTTTTTT.

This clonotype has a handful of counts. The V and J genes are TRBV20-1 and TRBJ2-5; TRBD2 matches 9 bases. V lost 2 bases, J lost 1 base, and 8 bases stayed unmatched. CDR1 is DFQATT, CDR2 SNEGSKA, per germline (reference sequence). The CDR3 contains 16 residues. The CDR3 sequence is CSARSSSGGLQETQYF. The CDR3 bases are TGCAGTGCTAGATCGAGTAGCGGGGGCCTCCAAGAGACCCAGTACTTC.

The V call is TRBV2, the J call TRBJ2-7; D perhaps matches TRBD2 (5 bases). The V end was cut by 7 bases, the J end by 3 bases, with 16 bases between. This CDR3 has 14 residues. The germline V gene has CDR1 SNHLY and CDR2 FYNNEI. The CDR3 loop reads CASTQEGRFYEQYF. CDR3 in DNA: TGTGCCAGCACCCAAGAAGGGAGATTCTACGAGCAGTACTTC. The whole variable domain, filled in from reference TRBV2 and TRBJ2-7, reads EPEVTQTPSHQVTQMGQEVILRCVPISNHLYFYWYRQILGQKVEFLVSFYNNEISEKSEIFDDQFSVERPDGSNFTLKIRSTKLEDSAMYFCASTQEGRFYEQYFGPGTRLTVT.

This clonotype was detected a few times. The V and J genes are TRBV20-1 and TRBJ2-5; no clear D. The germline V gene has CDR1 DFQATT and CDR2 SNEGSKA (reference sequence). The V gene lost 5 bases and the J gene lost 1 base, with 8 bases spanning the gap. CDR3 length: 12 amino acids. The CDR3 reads CSASDGQETQYF. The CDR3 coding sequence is TGCAGTGCTTCGGACGGCCAAGAGACCCAGTACTTC.

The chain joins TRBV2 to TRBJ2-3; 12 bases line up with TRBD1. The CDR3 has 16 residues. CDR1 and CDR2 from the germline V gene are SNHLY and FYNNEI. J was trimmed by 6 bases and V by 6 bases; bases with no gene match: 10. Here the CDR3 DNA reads TGTGCCAGCAGGGGAACCCCGGGACAGGGGGCCGATACGCAGTATTTT. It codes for CASRGTPGQGADTQYF.

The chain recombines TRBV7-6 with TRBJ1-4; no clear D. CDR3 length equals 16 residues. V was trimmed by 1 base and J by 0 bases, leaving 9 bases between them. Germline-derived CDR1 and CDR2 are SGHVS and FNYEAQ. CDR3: CASSLVPDATNEKLFF. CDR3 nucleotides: TGTGCCAGCAGCTTAGTCCCTGATGCAACTAATGAAAAACTGTTTTTT.

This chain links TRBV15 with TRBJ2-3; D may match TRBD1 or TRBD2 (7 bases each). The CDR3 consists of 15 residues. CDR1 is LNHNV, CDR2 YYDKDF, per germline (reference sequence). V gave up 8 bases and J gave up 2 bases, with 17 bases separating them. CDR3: CATGTGGQLTDTQYF. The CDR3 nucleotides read TGTGCCACCGGCACGGGGGGACAGCTCACAGATACGCAGTATTTT.

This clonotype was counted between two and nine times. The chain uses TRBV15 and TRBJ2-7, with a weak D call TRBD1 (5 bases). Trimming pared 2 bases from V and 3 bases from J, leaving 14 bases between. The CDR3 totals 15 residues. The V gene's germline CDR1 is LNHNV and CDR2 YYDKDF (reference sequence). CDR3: CATSRNLIGDYEQYF. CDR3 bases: TGTGCCACCAGCAGAAATTTGATAGGGGACTACGAGCAGTACTTC.

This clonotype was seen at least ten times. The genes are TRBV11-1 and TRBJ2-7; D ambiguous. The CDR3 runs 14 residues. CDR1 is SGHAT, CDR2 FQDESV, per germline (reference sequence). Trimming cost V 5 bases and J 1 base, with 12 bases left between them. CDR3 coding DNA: TGTGCCAGCAGCACCAGACGCGATTCCTACGAGCAGTACTTC. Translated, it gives CASSTRRDSYEQYF.

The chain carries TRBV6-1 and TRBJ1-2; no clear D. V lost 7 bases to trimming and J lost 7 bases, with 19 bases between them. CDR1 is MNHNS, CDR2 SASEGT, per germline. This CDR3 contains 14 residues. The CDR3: CASTSSGYSGGYTF. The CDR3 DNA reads TGTGCCAGCACCTCCTCGGGTTATTCAGGTGGCTACACCTTC.

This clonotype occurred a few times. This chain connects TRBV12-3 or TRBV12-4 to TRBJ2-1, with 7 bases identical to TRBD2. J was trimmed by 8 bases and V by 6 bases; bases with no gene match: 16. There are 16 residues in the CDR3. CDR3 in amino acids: CASSTFGQRDRDEQFF. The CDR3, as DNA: TGTGCCAGCAGCACGTTTGGCCAGCGGGATCGCGATGAGCAGTTCTTC.

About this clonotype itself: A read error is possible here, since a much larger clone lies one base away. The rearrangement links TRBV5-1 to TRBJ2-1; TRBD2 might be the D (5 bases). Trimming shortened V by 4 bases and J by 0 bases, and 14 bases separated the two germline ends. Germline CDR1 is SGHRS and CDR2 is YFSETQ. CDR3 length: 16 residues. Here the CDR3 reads CASSGRLTSSYNEQFF. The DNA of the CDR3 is TGCGCCAGCAGCGGGAGACTAACTAGCTCCTACAATGAGCAGTTCTTC.

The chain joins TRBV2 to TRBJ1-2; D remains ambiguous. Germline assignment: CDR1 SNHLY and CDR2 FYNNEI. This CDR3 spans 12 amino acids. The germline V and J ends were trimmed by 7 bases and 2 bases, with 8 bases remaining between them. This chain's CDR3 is CASKASNYGYTF. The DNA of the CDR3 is TGTGCCAGCAAGGCCAGCAACTATGGCTACACCTTC.

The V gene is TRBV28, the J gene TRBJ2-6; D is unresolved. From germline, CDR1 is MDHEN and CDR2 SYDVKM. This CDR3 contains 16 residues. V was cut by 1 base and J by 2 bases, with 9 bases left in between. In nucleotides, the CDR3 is TGTGCCAGCAGTTTATTGAATCAGGCTGGGGCCAACGTCCTGACTTTC. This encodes CASSLLNQAGANVLTF.

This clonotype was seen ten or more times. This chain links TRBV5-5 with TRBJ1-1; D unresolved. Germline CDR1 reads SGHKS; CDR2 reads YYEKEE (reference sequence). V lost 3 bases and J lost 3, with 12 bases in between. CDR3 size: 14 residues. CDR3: CASSSIVRDTEAFF. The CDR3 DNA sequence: TGTGCCAGCAGCTCTATAGTGAGGGACACTGAAGCTTTCTTT.

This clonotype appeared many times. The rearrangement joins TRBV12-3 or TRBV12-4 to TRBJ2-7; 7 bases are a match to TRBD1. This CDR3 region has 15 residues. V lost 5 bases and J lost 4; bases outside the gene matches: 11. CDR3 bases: TGTGCCAGCAGTCTCCACTATCCGGGACAGTACGAGCAGTACTTC. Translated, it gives CASSLHYPGQYEQYF.

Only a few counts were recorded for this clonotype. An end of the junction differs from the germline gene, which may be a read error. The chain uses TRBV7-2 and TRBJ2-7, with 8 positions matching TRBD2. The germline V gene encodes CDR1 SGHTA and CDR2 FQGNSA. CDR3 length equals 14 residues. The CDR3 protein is CASSLAGGRHEQYF. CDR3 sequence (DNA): TGTGCCAGCAGCCTAGCGGGCGGACGCCACGAGCAGTACTTC.

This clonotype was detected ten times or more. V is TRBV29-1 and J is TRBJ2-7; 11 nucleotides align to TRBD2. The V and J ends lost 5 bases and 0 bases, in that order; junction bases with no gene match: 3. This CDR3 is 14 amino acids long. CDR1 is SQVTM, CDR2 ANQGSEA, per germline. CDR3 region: CSVSTSGSSYEQYF. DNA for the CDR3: TGCAGCGTTAGTACTAGCGGGAGCTCCTACGAGCAGTACTTC.

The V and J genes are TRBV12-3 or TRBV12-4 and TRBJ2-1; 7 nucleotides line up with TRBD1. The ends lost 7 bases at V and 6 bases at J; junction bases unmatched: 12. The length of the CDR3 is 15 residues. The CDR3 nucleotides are TGTGCCAGCACCCTGACAGGGTTTCAGGGCAATGAGCAGTTCTTC. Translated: CASTLTGFQGNEQFF.

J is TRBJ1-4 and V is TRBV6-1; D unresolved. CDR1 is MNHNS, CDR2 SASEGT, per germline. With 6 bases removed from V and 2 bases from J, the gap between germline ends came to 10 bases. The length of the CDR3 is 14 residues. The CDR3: CASSLLGTNEKLFF. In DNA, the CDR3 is TGTGCCAGCAGCCTATTGGGCACTAATGAAAAACTGTTTTTT.

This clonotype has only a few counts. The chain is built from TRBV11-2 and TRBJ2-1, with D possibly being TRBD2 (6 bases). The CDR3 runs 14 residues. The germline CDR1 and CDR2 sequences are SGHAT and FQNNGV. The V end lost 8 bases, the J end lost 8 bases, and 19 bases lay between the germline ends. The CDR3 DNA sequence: TGTGCCAGCCGCCCGCCGGTTAGCGGCTATGAGCAGTTCTTC. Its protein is CASRPPVSGYEQFF.

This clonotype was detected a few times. CDR3: CASTRETYEQYF. In DNA form, the CDR3 reads TGTGCCAGCACTAGGGAGACCTACGAGCAGTACTTC. The rearrangement links TRBV28 to TRBJ2-7, with TRBD2 as a possible D gene (5 bases). The CDR3 is 12 residues long. Trimming left V 7 bases short and J 2 bases short, with 9 bases between. Looked up from germline, CDR1 is MDHEN and CDR2 is SYDVKM. Full variable domain (outside the CDR3, taken from reference TRBV28 and TRBJ2-7): DVKVTQSSRYLVKRTGEKVFLECVQDMDHENMFWYRQDPGLGLRLIYFSYDVKMKEKGDIPEGYSVSREKKERFSLILESASTNQTSMYLCASTRETYEQYFGPGTRLTVT.

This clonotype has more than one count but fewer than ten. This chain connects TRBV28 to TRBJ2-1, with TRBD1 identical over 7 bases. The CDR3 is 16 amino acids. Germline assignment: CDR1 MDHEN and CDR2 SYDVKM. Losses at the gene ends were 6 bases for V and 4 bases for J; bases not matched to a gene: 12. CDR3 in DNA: TGTGCCAGCAGGCCCTTGGGGACAGCCACATACAATGAGCAGTTCTTC. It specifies CASRPLGTATYNEQFF. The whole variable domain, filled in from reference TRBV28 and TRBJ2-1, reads DVKVTQSSRYLVKRTGEKVFLECVQDMDHENMFWYRQDPGLGLRLIYFSYDVKMKEKGDIPEGYSVSREKKERFSLILESASTNQTSMYLCASRPLGTATYNEQFFGPGTRLTVL.

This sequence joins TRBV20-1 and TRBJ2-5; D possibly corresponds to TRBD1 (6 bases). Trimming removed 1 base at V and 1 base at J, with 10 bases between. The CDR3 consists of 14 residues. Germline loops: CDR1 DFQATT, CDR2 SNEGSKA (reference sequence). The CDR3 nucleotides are TGCAGTGCTAGAGGGAGGACAGCCCAAGAGACCCAGTACTTC. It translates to CSARGRTAQETQYF.

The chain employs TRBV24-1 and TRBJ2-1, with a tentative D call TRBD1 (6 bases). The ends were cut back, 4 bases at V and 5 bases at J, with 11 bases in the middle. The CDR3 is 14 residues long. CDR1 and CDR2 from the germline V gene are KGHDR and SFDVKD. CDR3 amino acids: CATSETGFNNEQFF. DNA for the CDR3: TGTGCCACCAGTGAAACAGGGTTTAACAATGAGCAGTTCTTC.